The source of this T cell receptor beta chain is a study of cytomegalovirus exposure and HLA in healthy donors. J was trimmed by 4 bases and V by 6 bases; bases with no gene match: 6. The germline V gene encodes CDR1 LNHDA and CDR2 SQIVND (reference sequence). The CDR3 sequence is 15 residues long. The protocol was immunoSEQ multiplex PCR, while the TCRdb copy is restricted to in-frame clones and leaves out a portion. The sample comprises about 280,000 clones, approximately 90% of which are singletons, and approximately 0.88% rests with the top ten. This receptor was identified in a woman under 30 in good health and CMV-seronegative. The source material was PBMCs. This rearrangement joins TRBV19 to TRBJ2-2; 9 bases are a match to TRBD1. Here the CDR3 reads CASRGDRAVTGELFF. CDR3 nucleotides: TGTGCCAGTAGAGGGGACAGGGCGGTCACCGGGGAGCTGTTTTTT.